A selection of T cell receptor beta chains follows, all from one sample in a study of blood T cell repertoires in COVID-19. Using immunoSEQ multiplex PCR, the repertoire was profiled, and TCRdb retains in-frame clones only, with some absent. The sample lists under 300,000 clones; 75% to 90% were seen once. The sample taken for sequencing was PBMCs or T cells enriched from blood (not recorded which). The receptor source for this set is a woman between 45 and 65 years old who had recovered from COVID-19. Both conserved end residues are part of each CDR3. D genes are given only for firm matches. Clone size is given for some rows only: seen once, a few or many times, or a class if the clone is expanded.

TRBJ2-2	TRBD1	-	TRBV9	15	TGTGCCAGCAGCGTAGGGACAGGGAACACCGGGGAGCTGTTTTTT	CASSVGTGNTGELFF
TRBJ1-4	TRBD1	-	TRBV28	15	TGTGCCAGCAGTTTTTCGACAGGGTTATCTGAAAAACTGTTTTTT	CASSFSTGLSEKLFF
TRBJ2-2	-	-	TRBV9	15	TGTGCCAGCAGCGTTAGAAATTCGAACACCGGGGAGCTGTTTTTT	CASSVRNSNTGELFF
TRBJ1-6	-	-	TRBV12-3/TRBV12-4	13	TGTGCCAGCAGTTTAGTGGCCAATTCACCCCTCCACTTT	CASSLVANSPLHF
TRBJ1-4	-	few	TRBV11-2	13	TGTGCCAGCAGCTTAGAGAGGAGGGAAAAACTGTTTTTT	CASSLERREKLFF
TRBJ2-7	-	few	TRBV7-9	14	TGTGCCAGCAGCTTCACCCCGACAGCCTACGAGCAGTACTTC	CASSFTPTAYEQYF
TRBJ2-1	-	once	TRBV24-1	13	TGTGCCACCAGTGATGGGGGGAAAAATGAGCAGTTCTTC	CATSDGGKNEQFF
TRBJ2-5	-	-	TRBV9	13	TGTGCCAGCAGCTCGCAGATACAAGAGACCCAGTACTTC	CASSSQIQETQYF
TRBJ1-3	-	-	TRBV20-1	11	TGCAGTGCTCACTCTGGAAACACCATATATTTT	CSAHSGNTIYF
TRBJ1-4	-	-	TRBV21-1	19	TGTGCCAGCAGCCTAGGATACAGGGGGCGCAGGTCGATTAATGAAAAACTGTTTTTT	CASSLGYRGRRSINEKLFF
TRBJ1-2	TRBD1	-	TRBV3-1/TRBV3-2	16	TGTGCCAGCAGCCAAGGTGGACAGGGGGCAAGGGGTGGCTACACCTTC	CASSQGGQGARGGYTF
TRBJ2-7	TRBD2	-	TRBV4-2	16	TGTGCCAGCAGCCTAGGCGGGGGGACCAGCTCCTACGAGCAGTACTTC	CASSLGGGTSSYEQYF
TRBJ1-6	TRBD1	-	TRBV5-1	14	TGCGCCAGCAGCCCGGGACAGGACTTTTCACCCCTCCACTTT	CASSPGQDFSPLHF
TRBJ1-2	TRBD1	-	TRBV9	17	TGTGCCAGCAGCCCTTTGGCGACGGCAGGGGGATCCTATGGCTACACCTTC	CASSPLATAGGSYGYTF
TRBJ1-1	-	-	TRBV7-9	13	TGTGCCAGCAGCGTGGAGGCGAACACTGAAGCTTTCTTT	CASSVEANTEAFF
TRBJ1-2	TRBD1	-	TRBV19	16	TGTGCCAGTAGTGGGCAAGGGACAGCACCTAACTATGGCTACACCTTC	CASSGQGTAPNYGYTF
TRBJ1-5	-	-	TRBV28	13	TGTGCCAGCACCGTGGGCATCAATCAGCCCCAGCATTTT	CASTVGINQPQHF
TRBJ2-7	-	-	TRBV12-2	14	TGTGCCACCCAGAGAGGGACTGATTCCTACGAGCAGTACTTC	CATQRGTDSYEQYF
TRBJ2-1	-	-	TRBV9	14	TGTGCCAGCAGCGACGGGAGCTCCTACAATGAGCAGTTCTTC	CASSDGSSYNEQFF
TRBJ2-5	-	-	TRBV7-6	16	TGTGCCAGCAGCTTAAACCCGCCGGAGGGTCCGGAGACCCAGTACTTC	CASSLNPPEGPETQYF
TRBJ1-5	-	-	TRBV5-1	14	TGCGCCAGCAGCTTCCAGACAGGAGGACAGCCCCAGCATTTT	CASSFQTGGQPQHF
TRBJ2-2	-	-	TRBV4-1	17	TGCGCCAGCAGCCGGACCGGAGGCCTCTCGAACACCGGGGAGCTGTTTTTT	CASSRTGGLSNTGELFF
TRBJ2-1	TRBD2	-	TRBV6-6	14	TGTGCCAGCAGTTACGTGGGAGGGTCGAATGAGCAGTTCTTC	CASSYVGGSNEQFF
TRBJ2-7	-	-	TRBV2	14	TGTGCCAGCATAGAACAGGGTGTTTCCTACGAGCAGTACTTC	CASIEQGVSYEQYF
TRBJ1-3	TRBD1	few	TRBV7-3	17	TGTGCCAGCAGCTTGAATCCGGGACAGGGATCGGGGAACACCATATATTTT	CASSLNPGQGSGNTIYF
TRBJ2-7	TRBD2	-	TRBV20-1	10	TGCAGTGCTAGCCTAGCGGGCCAACTCTTC	CSASLAGQLF
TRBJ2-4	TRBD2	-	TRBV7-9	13	TGTGCCAGCAGCGATGGGAAGCGGGAGGCAAGCTACTTC	CASSDGKREASYF
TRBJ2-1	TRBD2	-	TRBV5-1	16	TGCGCCAGCAGCACACCCGGACTAGCGGGAGTCAATGAGCAGTTCTTC	CASSTPGLAGVNEQFF
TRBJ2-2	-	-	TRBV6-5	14	TGTGCCAGCAGAAACCGGGGTACGACCGGGGAGCTGTTTTTT	CASRNRGTTGELFF
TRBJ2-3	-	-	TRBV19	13	TGTGCCAGTAGTGTTCAGGGAGGAGATACGCAGTATTTT	CASSVQGGDTQYF